This TCR beta chain comes out of a study of blood T cell repertoires in COVID-19 (TCRdb year 2020). Study-level background: Samples from collaborators originated in the United States, Italy and Spain and spanned both the acute and convalescent phases of COVID-19. HLA class I and class II types, where available, came from metadata supplied by the sample provider rather than from assay-based typing. Subjects who had been exposed to COVID-19, were actively infected with it, or had recovered from it provided the deeply sampled blood TCRbeta repertoires that made up the dataset. Samples were obtained from the ongoing ImmuneRACE study (first 160 participants) and from over 1,000 subjects provided by 6 global collaborators. The repertoires were released in a freely available public database intended as a resource for research on the immune response to SARS-CoV-2. The sample metadata nearly always contained a de-identified subject ID, COVID-19 status, age in years and sex. The prospective study material was composed of cDNA or gDNA derived from T cells, B-cell-depleted T cells, or PBMCs. Study-level results and caveats: How much clinical and demographic metadata was included differed by source and by participant, and the metadata was provided uncurated.

Inclusive of the bounding cysteine and phenylalanine, the CDR3 is 16 residues long. Just CDR3 DNA is preserved here, 48 bases in frame from base 1. Trimming removed 5 bases from V and 7 bases from J, leaving 24 bases between the germline ends. Sequences LNHDA (CDR1) and SQIVND (CDR2) are obtained from the germline V gene (reference sequence). TCRbeta CDR3 regions were amplified from genomic DNA by means of the immunoSEQ Assay, a bias-controlled multiplex PCR. The authors processed their data as follows. The number of nucleated cells in each sample was estimated from the amplification of reference gene primers within the assay. Sequence reads were collapsed and filtered to measure the absolute abundance of every unique TCRbeta CDR3 rearrangement. For each sample, productive Simpson clonality was calculated as the square root of Simpson's diversity index across productive rearrangements. In its TCRdb copy, this immuneACCESS table keeps in-frame sequences only and misses some clones. Where compared with another copy, unresolved V genes explain less than half of these, and the others have no known cause. V, J and clone size derive from that table, while D and trimming were established from the DNA sequence. Recorded for this sample are about 140,000 clones; roughly 86% of them occurred a single time. Together, the top ten hold roughly 3.4% of the sample.

As to this clone: The specificity of this receptor is unknown. No much larger clone is present one base from it, and per-base qualities are unavailable.

In the prospective study, participants were about 18 to 100 years old, resided in about two dozen geographic areas of the United States, and were enrolled through a virtual design. In the prospective study, participants were assigned to cohorts based on the clinical history participants reported in a screening survey and a study questionnaire. Mobile phlebotomists in the prospective study collected whole blood, serum and a nasopharyngeal or oropharyngeal swab from every participant. Over a roughly 2-month period, participants in the prospective study had the option of providing additional blood draws and questionnaires. Before DNA extraction, prospective study blood samples were shipped either frozen or at room temperature.

The sequenced material came from PBMCs or T cells enriched from blood (not recorded which). This sequence uses TRBV19 and TRBJ2-7, with TRBD2 as a weak D call on 6 bases. The clonotype originates from a woman aged 50 to 60 with acute COVID-19. The nucleotides are TGTGCCAGTAGTCCCCGGGGGAGCTTGGGTATAGAGGAGCAGTACTTC. Translated, this is CASSPRGSLGIEEQYF.